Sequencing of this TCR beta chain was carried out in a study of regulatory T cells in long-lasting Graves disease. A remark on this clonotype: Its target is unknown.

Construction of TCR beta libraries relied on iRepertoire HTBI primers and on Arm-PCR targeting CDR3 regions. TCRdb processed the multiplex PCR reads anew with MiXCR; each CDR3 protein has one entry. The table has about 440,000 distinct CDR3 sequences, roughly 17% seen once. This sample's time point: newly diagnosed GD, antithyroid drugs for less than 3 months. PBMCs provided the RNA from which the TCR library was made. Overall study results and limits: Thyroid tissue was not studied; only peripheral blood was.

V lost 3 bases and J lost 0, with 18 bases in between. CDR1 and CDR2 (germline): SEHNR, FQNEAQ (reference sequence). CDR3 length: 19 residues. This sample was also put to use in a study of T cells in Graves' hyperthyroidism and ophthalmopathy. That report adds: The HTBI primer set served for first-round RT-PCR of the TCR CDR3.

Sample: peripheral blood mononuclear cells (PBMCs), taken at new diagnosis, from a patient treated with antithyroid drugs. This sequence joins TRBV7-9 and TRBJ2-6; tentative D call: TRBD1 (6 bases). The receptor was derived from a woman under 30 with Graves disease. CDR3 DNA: TGTGCCAGCAGCTTTTTATCAGGGGCTGGAGGCTCTGGGGCCAACGTCCTGACTTTC. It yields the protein CASSFLSGAGGSGANVLTF.